This T cell receptor beta chain was recorded in a study of T cell responses to AZD1222 COVID-19 vaccine. V was shortened by 2 bases and J by 0 bases, with 15 bases between the two germline ends. Germline values: CDR1 SGDLS, CDR2 YYNGEE. The CDR3 contains 17 residues. Produced via immunoSEQ multiplex PCR; TCRdb's table is partial and in-frame only. Of 100,000 to 150,000 clones in the sample, approximately 88% were seen once. Study-wide results and limits: There were vaccine-associated CD4 TCRs across spike, dominant at 160-218 and 743-854. Among those given AZD1222, only five or six were seropositive at baseline. Donor demographics were predominantly white British with a female majority; clonal diversity may be underestimated.

On this clone itself: Its cognate antigen is unknown.

This clonotype originated in an adult in good health. The chain uses TRBV9 and TRBJ1-3; a possible D gene is TRBD1 (6 bases). Material: peripheral blood, obtained on day 0 of AZD1222 vaccination. CDR3 sequence: CASSVQGNRISGNTIYF. For the CDR3, the DNA is TGTGCCAGCAGCGTGCAGGGGAACCGGATCTCTGGAAACACCATATATTTT.